The text below deals with one TCR beta chain. A much larger clonotype is one base distant, so this may be a read error. The data are from a study of blood T cells in healthy people across ages. Next came a second PCR, run for 7 to 11 cycles, which used a sample-barcoded 5' primer along with a J-beta primer mix. TCRdb analysed the 5' RACE reads with MiXCR anew, one entry per CDR3 protein. The sample includes about a million distinct CDR3 sequences, under 40% of them seen just once. V gave up 5 bases and J gave up 7 bases, with 12 bases separating them. The CDR3 loop spans 14 amino acids. CDR1 and CDR2 from the germline V gene are SEHNR and FQNEAQ (reference sequence).

This sequence was found in a young man in good health. The specimen sequenced was blood. The chain joins TRBV7-9 to TRBJ1-6, with TRBD1 as a possible D gene (6 bases). CDR3 coding DNA: TGTGCCAGCAGCGTAACAGGGCCGAATTCACCCCTCCACTTT. Protein: CASSVTGPNSPLHF.